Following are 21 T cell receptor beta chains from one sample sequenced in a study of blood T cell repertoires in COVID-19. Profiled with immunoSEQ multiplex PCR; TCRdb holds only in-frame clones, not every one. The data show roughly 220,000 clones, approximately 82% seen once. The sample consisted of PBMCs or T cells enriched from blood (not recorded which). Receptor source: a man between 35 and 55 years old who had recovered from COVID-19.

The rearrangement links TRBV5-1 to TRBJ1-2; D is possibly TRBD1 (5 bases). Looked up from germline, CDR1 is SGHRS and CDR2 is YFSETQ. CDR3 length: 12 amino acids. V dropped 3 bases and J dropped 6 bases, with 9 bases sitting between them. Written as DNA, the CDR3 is TGCGCCAGCAGCTCATCCAGGGATGGCTACACCTTC. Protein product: CASSSSRDGYTF.

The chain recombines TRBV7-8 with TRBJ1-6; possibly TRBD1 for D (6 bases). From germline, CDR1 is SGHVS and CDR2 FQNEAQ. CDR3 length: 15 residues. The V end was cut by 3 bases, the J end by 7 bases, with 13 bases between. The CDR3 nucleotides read TGTGCCAGCAGCTTGAACAGGGTAGTAAATTCACCCCTCCACTTT. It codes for CASSLNRVVNSPLHF.

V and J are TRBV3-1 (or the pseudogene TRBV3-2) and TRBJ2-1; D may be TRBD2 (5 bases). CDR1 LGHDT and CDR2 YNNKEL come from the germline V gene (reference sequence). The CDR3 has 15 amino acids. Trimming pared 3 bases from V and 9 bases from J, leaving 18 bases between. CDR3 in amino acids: CASSQYGFLAAEQFF. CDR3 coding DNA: TGTGCCAGCAGCCAGTATGGGTTCCTAGCTGCTGAGCAGTTCTTC.

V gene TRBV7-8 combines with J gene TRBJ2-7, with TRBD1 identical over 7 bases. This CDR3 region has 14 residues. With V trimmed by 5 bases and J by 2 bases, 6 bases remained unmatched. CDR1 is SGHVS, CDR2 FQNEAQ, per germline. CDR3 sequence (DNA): TGTGCCAGCAGCCGCCGGGACAGCGCCTACGAGCAGTACTTC. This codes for CASSRRDSAYEQYF.

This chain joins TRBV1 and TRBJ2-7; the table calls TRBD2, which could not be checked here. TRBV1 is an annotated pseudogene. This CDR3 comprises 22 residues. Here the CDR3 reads CTSSQSRSAGLGRVWWDYEQYF. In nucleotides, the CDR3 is TGCACCAGCAGCCAAAGCAGGTCGGCGGGATTAGGACGTGTGTGGTGGGACTACGAGCAGTACTTC.

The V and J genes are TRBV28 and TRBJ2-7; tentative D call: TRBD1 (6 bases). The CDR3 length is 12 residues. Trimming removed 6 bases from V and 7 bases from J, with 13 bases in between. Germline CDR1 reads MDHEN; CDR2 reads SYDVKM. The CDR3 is CASRRQVWEQYF. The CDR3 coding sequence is TGTGCCAGCAGAAGACAGGTGTGGGAGCAGTACTTC.

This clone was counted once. Here the CDR3 reads CASSFWGRNEQYF. The CDR3 nucleotides read TGTGCCAGCAGTTTCTGGGGCAGGAACGAGCAGTACTTC. The rearrangement joins TRBV27 to TRBJ2-7; TRBD1 might be the D (5 bases). The V end lost 3 bases, the J end lost 5 bases, and 11 bases lay between the germline ends. Germline values: CDR1 MNHEY, CDR2 SMNVEV (reference sequence). This CDR3 comprises 13 residues.

CDR3 residues: CASRRTGDHTQYF. The CDR3 DNA is TGTGCCAGCAGACGGACAGGGGACCATACGCAGTATTTT. This chain uses TRBV5-6 with TRBJ2-3; 9 bases map to TRBD1. Germline CDR1 and CDR2: SGHDT and YYEEEE. V dropped 5 bases and J dropped 7; count of bases not matched to a gene: 5. The CDR3 runs 13 residues.

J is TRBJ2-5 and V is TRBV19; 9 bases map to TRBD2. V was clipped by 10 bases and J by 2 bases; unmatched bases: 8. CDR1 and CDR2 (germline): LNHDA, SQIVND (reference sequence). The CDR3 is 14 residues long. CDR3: CATVPSGGQETQYF. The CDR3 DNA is TGTGCCACTGTGCCCAGCGGGGGGCAAGAGACCCAGTACTTC.

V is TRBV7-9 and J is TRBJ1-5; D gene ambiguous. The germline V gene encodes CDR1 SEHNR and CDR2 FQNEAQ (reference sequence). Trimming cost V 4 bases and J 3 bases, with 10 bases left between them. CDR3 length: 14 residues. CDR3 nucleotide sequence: TGTGCCAGCAGCTCTACAGTAAACAATCAGCCCCAGCATTTT. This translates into CASSSTVNNQPQHF.

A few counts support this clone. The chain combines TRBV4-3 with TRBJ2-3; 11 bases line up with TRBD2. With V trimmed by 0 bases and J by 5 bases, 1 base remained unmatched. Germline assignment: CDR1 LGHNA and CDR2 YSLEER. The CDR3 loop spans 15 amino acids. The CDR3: CASSQDLAGGDTQYF. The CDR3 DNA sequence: TGCGCCAGCAGCCAAGATCTAGCGGGGGGAGATACGCAGTATTTT.

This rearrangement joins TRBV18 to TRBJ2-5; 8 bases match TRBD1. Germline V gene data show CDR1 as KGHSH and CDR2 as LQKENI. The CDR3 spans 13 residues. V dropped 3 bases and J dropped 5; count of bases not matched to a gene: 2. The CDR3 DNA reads TGTGCCAGCTCACCCGACAGGGGTGAGACCCAGTACTTC. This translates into CASSPDRGETQYF.

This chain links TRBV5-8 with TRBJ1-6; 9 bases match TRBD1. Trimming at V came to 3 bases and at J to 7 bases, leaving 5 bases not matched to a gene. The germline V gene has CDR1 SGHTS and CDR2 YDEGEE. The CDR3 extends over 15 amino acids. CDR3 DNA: TGTGCCAGCAGCTGGGACAGGGTGGGCAATTCACCCCTCCACTTT. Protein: CASSWDRVGNSPLHF.

The CDR3 spells CAWSSGTGIIQPQHF. The DNA for the CDR3 is TGTGCCTGGAGTTCAGGGACAGGAATAATTCAGCCCCAGCATTTT. This chain uses TRBV30 with TRBJ1-5, with TRBD1 matching 8 bases. Germline lookup yields CDR1 GTSNPN and CDR2 SVGIG (reference sequence). The CDR3 runs 15 residues. J gave up 6 bases and V 2 bases, and 9 bases lay outside the gene matches.

The chain's CDR3 is CASSQTGTGLSEQYF. The CDR3 DNA follows: TGTGCCAGCAGCCAAACCGGGACAGGGCTGAGCGAGCAGTACTTC. This chain connects TRBV28 to TRBJ2-7; 9 bases fit TRBD1. The CDR3 has 15 residues. The ends lost 6 bases at V and 6 bases at J; junction bases unmatched: 12. The V gene's germline CDR1 is MDHEN and CDR2 SYDVKM. Full variable domain (outside the CDR3, taken from reference TRBV28 and TRBJ2-7): DVKVTQSSRYLVKRTGEKVFLECVQDMDHENMFWYRQDPGLGLRLIYFSYDVKMKEKGDIPEGYSVSREKKERFSLILESASTNQTSMYLCASSQTGTGLSEQYFGPGTRLTVT.

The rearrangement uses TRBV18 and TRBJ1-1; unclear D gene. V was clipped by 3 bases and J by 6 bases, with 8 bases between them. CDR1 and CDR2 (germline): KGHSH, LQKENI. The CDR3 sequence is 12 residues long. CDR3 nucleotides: TGTGCCAGCTCACCTCGTAATTCTGAAGCTTTCTTT. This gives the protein CASSPRNSEAFF.

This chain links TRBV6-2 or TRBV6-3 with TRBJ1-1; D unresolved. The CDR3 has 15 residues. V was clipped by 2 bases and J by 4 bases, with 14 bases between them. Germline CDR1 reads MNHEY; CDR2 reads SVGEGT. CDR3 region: CASSYPGVEGTEAFF. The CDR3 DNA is TGTGCCAGCAGTTACCCCGGGGTAGAGGGCACTGAAGCTTTCTTT.

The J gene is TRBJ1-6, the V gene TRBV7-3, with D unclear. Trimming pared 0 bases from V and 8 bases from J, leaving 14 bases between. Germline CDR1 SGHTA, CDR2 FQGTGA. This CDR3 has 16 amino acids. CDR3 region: CASSLTGGQDDSPLHF. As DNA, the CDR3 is TGTGCCAGCAGCTTAACGGGAGGGCAGGACGATTCACCCCTCCACTTT.

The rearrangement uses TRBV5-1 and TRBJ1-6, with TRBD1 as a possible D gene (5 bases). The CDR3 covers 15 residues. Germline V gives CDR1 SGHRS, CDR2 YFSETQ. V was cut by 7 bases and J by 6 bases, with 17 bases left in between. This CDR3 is CASRPPGQANSPLHF. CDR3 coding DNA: TGCGCCAGCCGGCCCCCCGGACAAGCTAATTCACCCCTCCACTTT.

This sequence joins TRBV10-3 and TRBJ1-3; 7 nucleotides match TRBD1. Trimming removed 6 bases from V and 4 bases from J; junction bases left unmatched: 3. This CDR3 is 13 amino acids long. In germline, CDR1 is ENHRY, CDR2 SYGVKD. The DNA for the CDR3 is TGTGCCATCAGCACAGGGGTAGGAAACACCATATATTTT. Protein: CAISTGVGNTIYF.

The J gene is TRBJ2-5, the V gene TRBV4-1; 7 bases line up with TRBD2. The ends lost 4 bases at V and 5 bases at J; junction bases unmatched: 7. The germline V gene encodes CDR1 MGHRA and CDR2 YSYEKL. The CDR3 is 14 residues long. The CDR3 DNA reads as TGCGCCAGCAGCCCTGGGAGGGCTTGGGAGACCCAGTACTTC. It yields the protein CASSPGRAWETQYF.